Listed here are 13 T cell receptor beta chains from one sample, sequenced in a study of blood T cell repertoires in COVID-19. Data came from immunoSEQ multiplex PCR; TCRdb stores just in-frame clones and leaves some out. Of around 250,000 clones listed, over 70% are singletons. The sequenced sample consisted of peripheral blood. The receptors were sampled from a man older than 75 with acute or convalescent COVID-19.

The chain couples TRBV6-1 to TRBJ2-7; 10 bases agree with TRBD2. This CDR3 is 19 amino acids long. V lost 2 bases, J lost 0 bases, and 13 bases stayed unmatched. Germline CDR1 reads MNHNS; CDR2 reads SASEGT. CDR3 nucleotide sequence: TGTGCCAGCAGTGAACAAGGACTAGCGGCCATACCGAGCTCCTACGAGCAGTACTTC. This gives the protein CASSEQGLAAIPSSYEQYF.

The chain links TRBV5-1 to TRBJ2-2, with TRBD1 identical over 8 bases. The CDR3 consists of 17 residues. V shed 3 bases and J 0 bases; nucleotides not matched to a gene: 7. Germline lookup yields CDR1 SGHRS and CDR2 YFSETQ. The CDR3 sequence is CASSYFGQGTNTGELFF. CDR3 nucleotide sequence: TGCGCCAGCAGCTATTTCGGACAGGGCACGAACACCGGGGAGCTGTTTTTT.

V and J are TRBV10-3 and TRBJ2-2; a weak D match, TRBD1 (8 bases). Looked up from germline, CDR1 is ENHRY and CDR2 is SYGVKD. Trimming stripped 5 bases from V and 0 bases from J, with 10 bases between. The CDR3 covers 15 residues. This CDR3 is CAISTGGANTGELFF. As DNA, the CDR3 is TGTGCCATCAGTACAGGGGGGGCGAACACCGGGGAGCTGTTTTTT.

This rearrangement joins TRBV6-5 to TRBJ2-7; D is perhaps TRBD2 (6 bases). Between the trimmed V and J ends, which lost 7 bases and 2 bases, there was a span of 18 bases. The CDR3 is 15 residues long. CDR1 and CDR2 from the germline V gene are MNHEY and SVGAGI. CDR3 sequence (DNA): TGTGCCAGCATGGTAGGCGCTAGCGCTACCTACGAGCAGTACTTC. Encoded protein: CASMVGASATYEQYF.

The CDR3 DNA reads as TGTGCCAGCAGTTTGTGGGGCAACCAAGAGACCCAGTACTTC. Protein sequence: CASSLWGNQETQYF. The J gene is TRBJ2-5, the V gene TRBV27; TRBD1 might be the D (5 bases). The CDR3 loop spans 14 amino acids. Trimming took 3 bases from V and 0 from J, leaving 8 bases between them. Germline V gene lookup returns CDR1 MNHEY and CDR2 SMNVEV (reference sequence).

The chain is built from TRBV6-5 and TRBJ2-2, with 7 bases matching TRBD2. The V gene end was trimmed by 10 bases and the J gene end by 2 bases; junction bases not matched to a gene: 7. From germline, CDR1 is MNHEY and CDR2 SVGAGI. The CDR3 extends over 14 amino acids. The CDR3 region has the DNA TGTGCCACTTACAGGACTAGAAACACCGGGGAGCTGTTTTTT. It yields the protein CATYRTRNTGELFF.

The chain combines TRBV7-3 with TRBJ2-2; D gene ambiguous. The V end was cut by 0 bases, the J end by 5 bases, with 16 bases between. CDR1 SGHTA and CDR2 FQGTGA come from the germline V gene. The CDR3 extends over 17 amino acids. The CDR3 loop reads CASSLTFERLGTGELFF. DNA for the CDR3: TGTGCCAGCAGCTTAACATTCGAGCGCCTCGGGACCGGGGAGCTGTTTTTT.

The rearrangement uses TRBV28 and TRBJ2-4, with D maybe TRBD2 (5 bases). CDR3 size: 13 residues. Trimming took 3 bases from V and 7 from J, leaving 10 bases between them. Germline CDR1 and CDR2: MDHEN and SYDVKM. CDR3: CASSLNRGNIQYF. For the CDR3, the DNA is TGTGCCAGCAGTTTGAATCGGGGTAACATTCAGTACTTC.

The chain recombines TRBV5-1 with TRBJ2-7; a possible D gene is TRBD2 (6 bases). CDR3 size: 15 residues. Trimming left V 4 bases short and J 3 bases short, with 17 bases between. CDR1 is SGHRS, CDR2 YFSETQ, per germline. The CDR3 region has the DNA TGCGCCAGCAGCCCCGGGACGGGACTGGTCTACGAGCAGTACTTC. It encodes CASSPGTGLVYEQYF. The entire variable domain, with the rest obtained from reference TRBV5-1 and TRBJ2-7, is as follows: KAGVTQTPRYLIKTRGQQVTLSCSPISGHRSVSWYQQTPGQGLQFLFEYFSETQRNKGNFPGRFSGRQFSNSRSEMNVSTLELGDSALYLCASSPGTGLVYEQYFGPGTRLTVT.

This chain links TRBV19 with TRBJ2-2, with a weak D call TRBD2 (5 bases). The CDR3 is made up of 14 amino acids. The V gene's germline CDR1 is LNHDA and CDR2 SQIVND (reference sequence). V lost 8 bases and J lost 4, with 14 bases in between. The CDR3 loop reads CASRLDEGTGELFF. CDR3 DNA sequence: TGTGCCAGTCGTTTGGACGAGGGCACCGGGGAGCTGTTTTTT.

The DNA of the CDR3 is TGCAGCGTTGAAGCGGGACAGAAATTGGTAAGGCCCTACAGAGAGACCCAGTACTTC. Residues: CSVEAGQKLVRPYRETQYF. The genes are TRBV29-1 and TRBJ2-5, with TRBD1 matching over 7 bases. Germline V CDR1 and CDR2: SQVTM, ANQGSEA. V was clipped by 1 base and J by 4 bases; unmatched bases: 21. The CDR3 runs to 19 residues.

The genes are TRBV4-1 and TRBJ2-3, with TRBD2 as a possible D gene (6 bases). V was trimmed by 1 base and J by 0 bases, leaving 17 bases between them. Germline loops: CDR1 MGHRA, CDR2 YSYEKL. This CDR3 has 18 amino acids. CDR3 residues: CASSQGRTGATSTDTQYF. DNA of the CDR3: TGCGCCAGCAGCCAAGGGAGAACGGGAGCGACTAGCACAGATACGCAGTATTTT.

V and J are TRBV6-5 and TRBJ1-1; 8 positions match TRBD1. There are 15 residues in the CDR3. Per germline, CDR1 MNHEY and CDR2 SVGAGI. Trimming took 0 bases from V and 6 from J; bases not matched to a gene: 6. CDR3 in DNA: TGTGCCAGCAGTTACTCCGTTCAGGGGGCGGCTGAAGCTTTCTTT. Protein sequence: CASSYSVQGAAEAFF.